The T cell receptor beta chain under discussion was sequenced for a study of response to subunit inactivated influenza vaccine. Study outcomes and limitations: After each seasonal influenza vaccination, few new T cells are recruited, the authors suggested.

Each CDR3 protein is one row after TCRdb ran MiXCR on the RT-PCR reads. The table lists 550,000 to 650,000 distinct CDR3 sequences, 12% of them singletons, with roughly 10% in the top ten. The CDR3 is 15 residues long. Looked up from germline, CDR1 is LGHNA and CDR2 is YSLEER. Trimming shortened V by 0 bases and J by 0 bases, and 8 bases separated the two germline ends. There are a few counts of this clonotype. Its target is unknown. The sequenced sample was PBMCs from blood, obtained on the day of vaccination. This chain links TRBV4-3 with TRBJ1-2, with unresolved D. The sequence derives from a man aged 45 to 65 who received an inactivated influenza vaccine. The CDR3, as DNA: TGCGCCAGCAGCCAAGATATAAGGGCTAACTATGGCTACACCTTC. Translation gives CASSQDIRANYGYTF.